The sequence of this TCR beta chain was determined in a study of T-cell reconstitution after alpha-beta-depleted transplantation in children. Study results and caveats: Among T cells one year after transplant, newly produced cells accounted for most counts and diversity.

In its sample, this clonotype was seen many times. Antigen unknown. CDR3 length: 11 amino acids. The germline V gene encodes CDR1 LNHDA and CDR2 SQIVND (reference sequence). Between the trimmed V and J ends, which lost 10 bases and 2 bases, there was a span of 6 bases. The TCRbeta library was prepared with unique molecular identifiers. Using its own MiXCR run on the PCR reads, TCRdb lists one record per CDR3 protein. The data hold around 72,000 distinct CDR3 sequences, with 4.9% observed a single time. Sequencing used PBMCs, mostly from graft donor cells, obtained 180 days after TCRalphabeta/CD19-depleted stem cell transplant. This clonotype was sampled from a boy under two years old who had a stem cell transplant for acute myeloid leukemia, so the T cells may come from the graft donor. The chain employs TRBV19 and TRBJ1-5; no clear D. Here the CDR3 reads CAIGGNQPQHF. CDR3 nucleotide sequence: TGTGCCATAGGAGGCAATCAGCCCCAGCATTTT.